This T cell receptor beta chain was retrieved from a study of CXCR3-negative and CXCR3-positive naive CD8 T cells. Study at large: Across all libraries, TRB reads numbered roughly 140 million, with about 1.5 +/- 0.3 million in each library.

Naivety in CD8+ T cells corresponded to a CD45RO-CCR7+CD27+CD95- phenotype. Study observations and caveats: Diversity proved comparably high across both naive subsets and much lower in memory CD8+ cells. CXCR3-positive naive cells had more hydrophobic TRB CDR3s than CXCR3-negative naive cells.

The CDR3 is made up of 14 amino acids. CDR1 and CDR2 (germline): SGHRS, YFSETQ. With UMI labels, 5' RACE was used to prepare the TRB cDNA libraries. Reprocessing the 5' RACE reads, TCRdb reports a single entry for every CDR3 protein and omits DNA. This table holds roughly 100,000 distinct CDR3 sequences. On this clonotype itself: What it binds is unknown.

Sequencing was performed on naive CXCR3+ CD8+ T cells from blood. Subset reported: CD45RO-CCR7+CD27+CD95- naive CD8+ T cells expressing CXCR3 (TNR3+). This sequence joins TRBV5-1 and TRBJ2-5; TCRdb designates TRBD1, a call that cannot be tested without DNA. This clonotype originated in a human donor in good health. Some clones in this sample may be carry-over from other donors' samples. The CDR3 is CASSLQGDQETQYF.